This T cell receptor (beta chain) was documented in a study of identical twins (TCRdb year 2016). Turning to the overall study: To test whether fetal clonotypes persist, this study deep-sequenced TCR alpha and beta repertoires from monozygotic twins, from unrelated adults of various ages, and from cord blood. Replicate twin experiments were performed at different times using different library preparation protocols to rule out contamination.

All donors were healthy Caucasians. Three unrelated non-twin adults were additionally sequenced: a male aged 18 to 29, a male aged 50 to 60 and a female aged 50 to 60. Using Miltenyi CD45RO+ enrichment and human naive T-cell isolation kits, memory (CD45RO+) and naive T cells were isolated from PBMC. For this clonotype: Its binding antigen is unknown. Base qualities are not recorded, but no much larger clone differs from it by a single base.

Broad study findings and their caveats: Zero-insertion analyses could be partly confounded by invariant T cells such as MAIT and iNKT, though diverse VJ usage argued against such confounding for most clonotypes. Recombination models systematically underestimated out-of-frame TCR alpha sharing in monozygotic twins but agreed with sharing between unrelated individuals. A weaker excess of twin sharing was found in beta out-of-frame sequences because the signal-to-noise ratio was lowered by fewer shared sequences. Because the same donors could not be followed over many years, the conclusions depended on cross-sectional statistical analysis. Fewer insertions were carried by abundant cord blood beta clonotypes, a similar but weaker trend appeared in young adult naive repertoires, and no such trend appeared in memory repertoires. Compared with coincidental sharing between unrelated individuals, an excess of low generation-probability sequences was observed among out-of-frame TCR alpha sequences shared between twins.

From the germline V gene (reference sequence), CDR1 is SGHNT and CDR2 is YYREEE. Here V drops 5 bases and J drops 5 bases, and the junction holds 6 bases not matched to any gene. The cysteine opens and the phenylalanine closes a CDR3 of 14 amino acids. Solely the CDR3 DNA is kept, with 42 bases framed from the first base. Libraries were constructed by 5' RACE. The sample was run on an Illumina HiSeq 2000. Template switching introduced a universal primer binding site; the final cDNA contained a unique molecular identifier, enabling accurate counting of TCR cDNA molecules. Specific primers in the conserved constant-segment region were used to synthesize first-strand cDNA for TCR alpha and beta chains. Each cDNA library was double barcoded, with a SMART-Mk sample barcode plus Illumina barcodes, to control for contamination. Two successive PCR steps introduced TruSeq adapter sequences along with Illumina sample barcodes. The TCR alpha and beta cDNA libraries were sequenced on the Illumina HiSeq platform using custom primers. The paper's processing steps were these. MiGEC was used to process raw reads and extract unique molecular identifiers, and MiXCR was used to find CDR3 positions. Recombination models were inferred per individual with the repgenHMM and IGoR tools using an EM algorithm. The analysis of shared clonotypes was done with the tcR package in R, with sharing normalized by the product of cloneset sizes. To study raw recombination free of thymic and clonal selection effects, out-of-frame nonproductive sequences were analyzed. In TCRdb, the public reads were trimmed at Q25 with fastp and aligned with MiXCR, with productive beta chains retained. Under each unique CDR3 protein, matching rows form one entry showing the most common genes and DNA. The V and J calls here are based on TCRdb, not the publication. The sample has about 450,000 distinct CDR3 sequences on record, about 18% of them singletons. The ten largest clones take up 10% to 15% of the sample.

The rearrangement combines TRBV5-4 with TRBJ2-7, and TRBD1 matches 11 of the central bases. This sequence was found in a man aged 45-65 years in good health. Source material: naive T cells sorted from blood. The cell subset or site label here, explained by the study, means: cells isolated with a human naive T-cell isolation kit. The CDR3 region has the sequence CASSWTGGLDEQYF. In nucleotides, the sequence is TGTGCCAGCAGTTGGACAGGGGGCCTCGACGAGCAGTACTTC.